Given below is one TCR beta chain in context. Its antigen is not known. The source of the sample is a study of siplizumab effects on memory and regulatory T cells. Study-level findings and limits: Proliferating Tregs' suppressive function in siplizumab cultures went unconfirmed. Of the proliferating CD4+ or CD8+ clones, roughly 80-96% lacked a naive or memory phenotype that could be assigned. Under siplizumab, an average around 68% of mappable alloreactive CD4+ clones were Treg-derived, compared with more than 25% in controls. Naive T cells appeared more diverse than memory cells and seemed to be major alloresponse contributors.

TCRdb keeps only in-frame clones here, not all; method: immunoSEQ multiplex PCR. The sample has some 97,000 clones; about nine tenths are singletons. Germline-derived CDR1 and CDR2 are SGHTA and FQGNSA. The CDR3 extends over 15 amino acids. The trim removed 7 bases at V and 2 bases at J, leaving 9 bases unmatched. The chain employs TRBV7-2 and TRBJ2-7; 9 bases are shared with TRBD1. The sequenced sample consisted of CD4+ T cells sorted from blood. This receptor was identified in a human donor in good health. Some clones in this sample may be carry-over from other donors' samples. CDR3 amino acids: CASTLDRGGTYEQYF. CDR3 in DNA: TGTGCCAGCACCCTGGACAGGGGAGGAACCTACGAGCAGTACTTC.